Listed below are T cell receptor beta chains from one sample, sequenced in a study of PD-1 blockade in classical Hodgkin lymphoma. Libraries were prepared by immunoSEQ multiplex PCR; TCRdb keeps only in-frame clonotypes and omits some of them. This repertoire shows fewer than 100,000 clones, roughly 90% found once; its top ten account for approximately 22%. Sequenced material: peripheral blood mononuclear cells (PBMCs), taken at baseline. The receptors come from a human donor with classical Hodgkin lymphoma. CDR3s include the opening cysteine and the closing phenylalanine or tryptophan. A D gene is named only where the DNA matches it firmly. Clone size is not always given. Where it is, it says once, few, many or a class for expanded clones.

j_gene: TRBJ1-6; v_gene: TRBV29-1; d_gene: -; abundance: few; CDR3aa: CSVRPDQNSPLHF; CDR3nt: TGCAGCGTGCGACCAGATCAAAATTCACCCCTCCACTTT
j_gene: TRBJ2-1; v_gene: TRBV2; d_gene: -; abundance: -; CDR3aa: CASRSRTAVNEQFF; CDR3nt: TGTGCCAGCAGATCGAGGACTGCAGTAAATGAGCAGTTCTTC
j_gene: TRBJ1-3; v_gene: TRBV15; d_gene: TRBD1; abundance: -; CDR3aa: CATSSRDRISGNTIYF; CDR3nt: TGTGCCACCAGCTCCCGGGACAGGATCTCTGGAAACACCATATATTTT
j_gene: TRBJ2-2; v_gene: TRBV6-5; d_gene: -; abundance: -; CDR3aa: CASSYLGELFF; CDR3nt: TGTGCCAGCAGTTACTTAGGGGAGCTGTTTTTT
j_gene: TRBJ1-1; v_gene: TRBV4-2; d_gene: -; abundance: -; CDR3aa: CASSSRLMNTEAFF; CDR3nt: TGTGCCAGCAGTTCCAGACTTATGAACACTGAAGCTTTCTTT
j_gene: TRBJ2-7; v_gene: TRBV4-2; d_gene: TRBD1; abundance: once; CDR3aa: CASSQAGTGGYEQYF; CDR3nt: TGTGCCAGCAGCCAGGCCGGGACAGGGGGTTACGAGCAGTACTTC
j_gene: TRBJ2-1; v_gene: TRBV6-5; d_gene: -; abundance: -; CDR3aa: CATGGGEIENEQFF; CDR3nt: TGTGCCACCGGGGGCGGGGAAATTGAAAATGAGCAGTTCTTC
j_gene: TRBJ2-7; v_gene: TRBV7-9; d_gene: -; abundance: -; CDR3aa: CASSLRTVGHYEQYF; CDR3nt: TGTGCCAGCAGCTTACGGACAGTGGGCCACTACGAGCAGTACTTC
j_gene: TRBJ1-1; v_gene: TRBV7-9; d_gene: -; abundance: -; CDR3aa: CASSSQGYTEAFF; CDR3nt: TGTGCCAGCAGCTCACAGGGTTACACTGAAGCTTTCTTT
j_gene: TRBJ1-5; v_gene: TRBV28; d_gene: -; abundance: -; CDR3aa: CASSFAARLSNQPQHF; CDR3nt: TGTGCCAGCAGTTTTGCGGCACGGCTGAGCAATCAGCCCCAGCATTTT
j_gene: TRBJ2-5; v_gene: TRBV30; d_gene: -; abundance: -; CDR3aa: CAWSVLGRETQYF; CDR3nt: TGTGCCTGGAGTGTACTCGGGAGAGAGACCCAGTACTTC
j_gene: TRBJ2-7; v_gene: TRBV7-9; d_gene: -; abundance: -; CDR3aa: CASSLAPYEQYF; CDR3nt: TGTGCCAGCAGCCTCGCCCCCTACGAGCAGTACTTC
j_gene: TRBJ2-1; v_gene: TRBV6-6; d_gene: -; abundance: -; CDR3aa: CASSPNWPSNEQFF; CDR3nt: TGTGCCAGCAGTCCCAACTGGCCCTCCAATGAGCAGTTCTTC
j_gene: TRBJ1-2; v_gene: TRBV7-9; d_gene: TRBD1; abundance: -; CDR3aa: CASSPDRPGYGYTF; CDR3nt: TGTGCCAGCAGCCCGGACAGGCCGGGCTATGGCTACACCTTC
j_gene: TRBJ1-1; v_gene: TRBV2; d_gene: -; abundance: few; CDR3aa: CASSETRNTEAFF; CDR3nt: TGTGCCAGCAGTGAGACGAGGAACACTGAAGCTTTCTTT
j_gene: TRBJ2-5; v_gene: TRBV2; d_gene: TRBD1; abundance: -; CDR3aa: CASSAEKGQGRETQYF; CDR3nt: TGTGCCAGCAGTGCGGAGAAGGGACAGGGCAGAGAGACCCAGTACTTC
j_gene: TRBJ1-1; v_gene: TRBV18; d_gene: -; abundance: -; CDR3aa: CASSPGGTGTEAFF; CDR3nt: TGTGCCAGCTCACCGGGGGGTACTGGCACTGAAGCTTTCTTT
j_gene: TRBJ1-1; v_gene: TRBV4-2; d_gene: TRBD1; abundance: -; CDR3aa: CASSQVGGSRTTNTEAFF; CDR3nt: TGTGCCAGCAGCCAAGTAGGGGGCTCCCGAACTACCAACACTGAAGCTTTCTTT
j_gene: TRBJ1-5; v_gene: TRBV7-2; d_gene: -; abundance: -; CDR3aa: CASSYQKGSNQPQHF; CDR3nt: TGTGCCAGCAGCTACCAGAAGGGAAGCAATCAGCCCCAGCATTTT
j_gene: TRBJ2-6; v_gene: TRBV25-1; d_gene: TRBD1; abundance: -; CDR3aa: CASSEQGAGANVLTF; CDR3nt: TGTGCCAGCAGTGAACAGGGGGCTGGGGCCAACGTCCTGACTTTC
j_gene: TRBJ2-3; v_gene: TRBV5-1; d_gene: -; abundance: -; CDR3aa: CARELTNGTDTQYF; CDR3nt: TGCGCCAGAGAATTGACTAACGGGACAGATACGCAGTATTTT
j_gene: TRBJ1-2; v_gene: TRBV5-1; d_gene: -; abundance: -; CDR3aa: CASSPGTDYTF; CDR3nt: TGCGCCAGCAGCCCCGGGACGGACTACACCTTC
j_gene: TRBJ2-7; v_gene: TRBV6-1; d_gene: -; abundance: -; CDR3aa: CASSEPHTGLRVEQYF; CDR3nt: TGTGCCAGCAGTGAACCCCACACAGGGTTACGAGTCGAGCAGTACTTC
j_gene: TRBJ2-6; v_gene: TRBV2; d_gene: -; abundance: -; CDR3aa: CATTGLSGANVLTF; CDR3nt: TGTGCCACGACAGGACTCTCTGGGGCCAACGTCCTGACTTTC
j_gene: TRBJ2-1; v_gene: TRBV6-5; d_gene: -; abundance: -; CDR3aa: CASSSFWRPLYNEQFF; CDR3nt: TGTGCCAGCAGTTCGTTCTGGAGGCCTCTCTACAATGAGCAGTTCTTC
j_gene: TRBJ2-7; v_gene: TRBV10-1; d_gene: TRBD2; abundance: -; CDR3aa: CASSESSGDSYEQYF; CDR3nt: TGCGCCAGCAGTGAATCTAGCGGGGACTCCTACGAGCAGTACTTC
j_gene: TRBJ2-1; v_gene: TRBV2; d_gene: -; abundance: -; CDR3aa: CASSEAVGSSYNEQFF; CDR3nt: TGTGCCAGCAGTGAAGCCGTCGGGAGCTCCTACAATGAGCAGTTCTTC
j_gene: TRBJ2-7; v_gene: TRBV6-5; d_gene: -; abundance: -; CDR3aa: CATGGLPGEQYF; CDR3nt: TGTGCTACCGGCGGGTTACCTGGCGAGCAGTACTTC
j_gene: TRBJ2-1; v_gene: TRBV5-1; d_gene: TRBD2; abundance: -; CDR3aa: CASSLGGGSYNEQFF; CDR3nt: TGCGCCAGCAGCTTGGGCGGGGGCTCCTACAATGAGCAGTTCTTC
j_gene: TRBJ2-3; v_gene: TRBV10-1; d_gene: -; abundance: -; CDR3aa: CASSVGGTADTQYF; CDR3nt: TGCGCCAGCAGTGTAGGAGGGACTGCAGATACGCAGTATTTT
j_gene: TRBJ1-5; v_gene: TRBV6-5; d_gene: TRBD1; abundance: -; CDR3aa: CASSSDRGGNQPQHF; CDR3nt: TGTGCCAGCAGCTCCGACAGGGGGGGCAATCAGCCCCAGCATTTT
j_gene: TRBJ1-1; v_gene: TRBV13; d_gene: -; abundance: -; CDR3aa: CASSPPSVNTEAFF; CDR3nt: TGTGCCAGCAGTCCTCCTTCCGTGAACACTGAAGCTTTCTTT
j_gene: TRBJ2-1; v_gene: TRBV4-1; d_gene: TRBD1; abundance: -; CDR3aa: CASSQGLTGNEQFF; CDR3nt: TGCGCCAGCAGCCAAGGCTTGACAGGGAATGAGCAGTTCTTC
j_gene: TRBJ2-5; v_gene: TRBV6-6; d_gene: -; abundance: -; CDR3aa: CASSYVQRQGGETQYF; CDR3nt: TGTGCCAGCAGTTACGTCCAACGACAGGGAGGAGAGACCCAGTACTTC
j_gene: TRBJ2-1; v_gene: TRBV6-6; d_gene: -; abundance: -; CDR3aa: CASTQTPGGEQFF; CDR3nt: TGTGCCAGCACTCAGACCCCCGGTGGGGAGCAGTTCTTC
j_gene: TRBJ2-2; v_gene: TRBV5-6; d_gene: -; abundance: -; CDR3aa: CASSSWGTSNTGELFF; CDR3nt: TGTGCCAGCAGCTCGTGGGGGACCTCGAACACCGGGGAGCTGTTTTTT
j_gene: TRBJ1-1; v_gene: TRBV11-2; d_gene: TRBD1; abundance: once; CDR3aa: CASSSQGDRSTEAFF; CDR3nt: TGTGCCAGCAGCTCCCAAGGGGACAGGTCCACTGAAGCTTTCTTT
j_gene: TRBJ2-7; v_gene: TRBV7-9; d_gene: TRBD2; abundance: -; CDR3aa: CASSMGLAGHEQYF; CDR3nt: TGTGCCAGCAGCATGGGACTAGCGGGCCACGAGCAGTACTTC
j_gene: TRBJ2-5; v_gene: TRBV19; d_gene: TRBD2; abundance: -; CDR3aa: CASSSPREAPYQETQYF; CDR3nt: TGTGCCAGTAGTTCCCCCCGGGAGGCCCCGTACCAAGAGACCCAGTACTTC
j_gene: TRBJ1-2; v_gene: TRBV29-1; d_gene: -; abundance: -; CDR3aa: CSVPGTGIGRGYTF; CDR3nt: TGCAGCGTTCCAGGGACTGGAATCGGACGAGGCTACACCTTC